The present T cell receptor beta chain was sequenced within a study of vaccination effects on CD4 cells after COVID-19. Findings of the study overall: Cross-reactivity toward common cold coronaviruses was confined to only 1 of 255 vaccine-induced clones in healthy vaccinees. Recruitment yielded few convalescent patients, and the study had no early post-infection timepoints.

CDR3 length equals 17 residues. Germline CDR1 is SGDLS and CDR2 is YYNGEE. Trimming removed 0 bases from V and 1 base from J, with 14 bases in between. A remark on this clone: Its target is unknown.

After expansion with viral peptide pools in the ViraFEST assay, antigen-specific CD4+ T cells were sequenced. Cultured cells yielded isolated CD4+ T cells after about ten days. Each participant was given two doses of one vaccine (BNT162b2 or mRNA-1273). Nucleocapsid antibodies were negative in the vaccine recipients, who had never had SARS-CoV-2 infection. About 2.2 million PBMC per well received about 9.6 IU/ml IL-2 and about 10 ug/ml peptides in culture. Some clones are missing from TCRdb's copy, which holds only in-frame ones; the method was immunoSEQ multiplex PCR. The sample has some 14,000 clones; about 74% are singletons.

The specimen comprised CD4+ T cells from PBMCs cultured with HCoV-NL63 spike peptides, sampled after COVID-19 vaccination. The rearrangement uses TRBV9 and TRBJ2-1; D may be TRBD1 or TRBD2 (6 bases each). This TCR derives from a human donor who received a COVID-19 vaccine. The CDR3 here is CASSVGGAGGSYNEQFF. CDR3 DNA sequence: TGTGCCAGCAGCGTAGGGGGGGCCGGCGGATCCTACAATGAGCAGTTCTTC.